This TCR beta chain was captured in a study of early T cells in non-severe SARS-CoV-2 infection. Study in general: Unsorted whole-blood RNA was sequenced in bulk, leaving chains unpaired.

Whole-study findings and limits: The VDJdb matching leaned toward anti-spike CD8 responses and overlooked private and CD4 specificities.

The CDR3 sequence is 14 residues long. Germline CDR1 is MNHEY and CDR2 is SVGEGT. J lost 2 bases, V lost 6 bases, and 5 bases had no gene match. Unique molecular identifiers were affixed to single, distinct cDNA molecules. TCRdb reanalysed the 5' RACE reads using MiXCR and keeps one entry per CDR3 protein. The repertoire holds about 58,000 distinct CDR3 sequences, with approximately 7.7% as singletons. This clonotype showed up just a few times. What it binds is not known. The chain couples TRBV6-2 or TRBV6-3 to TRBJ2-7; TRBD1 matches at 9 bases. This clonotype was sampled from an adult who was a healthcare worker with PCR-confirmed SARS-CoV-2 infection or an uninfected control (not recorded which). Material for sequencing was whole blood. For the CDR3, the DNA is TGTGCCAGCAGCCCCACAGGGGGCCCCTACGAGCAGTACTTC. Translating gives CASSPTGGPYEQYF.